This TCR beta chain was identified during a study of blood T cell repertoires in COVID-19. Study overall: T cells, B-cell-depleted T cells, or PBMCs supplied cDNA or gDNA.

In the original analysis: Amplification from reference gene primers served as the basis for estimated nucleated cell counts. Assay used: immunoSEQ multiplex PCR; TCRdb lists only in-frame clones, some missing. V and J calls and clone size are those listed in that table; D and trimming were worked out from the DNA. The sample holds roughly 150,000 clones; approximately 86% are singletons and the top ten take about a sixth. The sequence derives from a man aged 55 to 70 who had recovered from COVID-19. Input material: PBMCs or T cells enriched from blood (not recorded which).

The CDR3 DNA is TGTGCCAGCAGTTACGAGGGTCGTGCTGAAGCTTTCTTT. Translated, it gives CASSYEGRAEAFF. The J gene is TRBJ1-1, the V gene TRBV6-5, with unresolved D. This CDR3 region has 13 residues. The V end was cut by 2 bases, the J end by 6 bases, with 10 bases between. Germline V CDR1 and CDR2: MNHEY, SVGAGI.